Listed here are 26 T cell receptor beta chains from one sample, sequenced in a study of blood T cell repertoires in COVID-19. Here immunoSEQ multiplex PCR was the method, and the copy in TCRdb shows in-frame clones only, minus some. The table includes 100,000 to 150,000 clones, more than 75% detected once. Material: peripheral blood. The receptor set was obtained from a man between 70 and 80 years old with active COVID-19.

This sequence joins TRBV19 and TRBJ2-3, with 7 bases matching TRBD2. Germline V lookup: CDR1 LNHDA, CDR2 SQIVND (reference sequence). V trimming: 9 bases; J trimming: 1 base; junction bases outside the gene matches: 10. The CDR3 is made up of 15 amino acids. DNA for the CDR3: TGTGCCAGCTCCGCCGGGGCGGGGGGCACAGATACGCAGTATTTT. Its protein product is CASSAGAGGTDTQYF.

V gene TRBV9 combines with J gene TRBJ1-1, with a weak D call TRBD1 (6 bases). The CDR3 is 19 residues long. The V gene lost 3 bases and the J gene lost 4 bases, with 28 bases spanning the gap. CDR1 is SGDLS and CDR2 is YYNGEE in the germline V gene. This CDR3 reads CASSEPVVGTSASGTEAFF. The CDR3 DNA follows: TGTGCCAGCAGCGAACCCGTAGTGGGGACATCTGCGAGCGGCACTGAAGCTTTCTTT.

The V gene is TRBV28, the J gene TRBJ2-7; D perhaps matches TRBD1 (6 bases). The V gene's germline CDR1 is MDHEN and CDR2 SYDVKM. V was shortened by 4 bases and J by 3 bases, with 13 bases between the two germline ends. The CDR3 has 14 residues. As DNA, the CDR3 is TGTGCCAGCAGTTCTCCGGGACAACTCTACGAGCAGTACTTC. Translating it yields CASSSPGQLYEQYF.

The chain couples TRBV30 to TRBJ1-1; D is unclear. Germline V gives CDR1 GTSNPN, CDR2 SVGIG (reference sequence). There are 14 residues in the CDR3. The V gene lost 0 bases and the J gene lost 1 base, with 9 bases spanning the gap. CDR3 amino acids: CAWSVRVTNTEAFF. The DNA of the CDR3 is TGTGCCTGGAGTGTAAGAGTTACGAACACTGAAGCTTTCTTT.

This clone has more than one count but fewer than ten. The CDR3 coding sequence is TGTGCCATCAGTGAGTCCGACAGCGCCAATTCACCCCTCCACTTT. Amino acids: CAISESDSANSPLHF. V and J are TRBV10-3 and TRBJ1-6, with D perhaps TRBD1 (5 bases). Trimming stripped 0 bases from V and 7 bases from J, with 10 bases between. There are 15 residues in the CDR3. Germline V lookup: CDR1 ENHRY, CDR2 SYGVKD.

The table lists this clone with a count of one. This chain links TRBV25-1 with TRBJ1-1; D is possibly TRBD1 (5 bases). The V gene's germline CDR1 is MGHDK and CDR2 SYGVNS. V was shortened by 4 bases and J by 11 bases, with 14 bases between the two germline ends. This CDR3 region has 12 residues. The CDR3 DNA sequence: TGTGCCAGCAGTGTCCTGGGGGGGAACGCTTTCTTT. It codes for CASSVLGGNAFF.

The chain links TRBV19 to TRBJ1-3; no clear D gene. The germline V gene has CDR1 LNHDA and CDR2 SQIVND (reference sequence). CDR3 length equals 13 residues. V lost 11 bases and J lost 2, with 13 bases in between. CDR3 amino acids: CAATRRTGNTIYF. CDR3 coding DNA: TGTGCCGCAACCAGGAGGACTGGAAACACCATATATTTT.

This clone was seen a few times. DNA for the CDR3: TGCGCCAGCAGCTTGTCTGGACTAGCGGGAGAAAGCACCGGGGAGCTGTTTTTT. Protein product: CASSLSGLAGESTGELFF. This chain connects TRBV5-1 to TRBJ2-2; TRBD2 aligns across 13 bases. The germline gives CDR1 SGHRS, CDR2 YFSETQ. J was trimmed by 4 bases and V by 1 base; bases with no gene match: 7. This CDR3 is 18 amino acids long.

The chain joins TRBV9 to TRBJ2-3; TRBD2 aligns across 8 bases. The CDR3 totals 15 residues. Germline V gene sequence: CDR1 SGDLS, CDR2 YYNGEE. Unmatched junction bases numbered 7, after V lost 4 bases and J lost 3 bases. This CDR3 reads CASSSDSGTTDTQYF. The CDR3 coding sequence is TGTGCCAGCAGCTCGGATAGCGGGACAACAGATACGCAGTATTTT. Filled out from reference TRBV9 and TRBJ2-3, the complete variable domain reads DSGVTQTPKHLITATGQRVTLRCSPRSGDLSVYWYQQSLDQGLQFLIQYYNGEERAKGNILERFSAQQFPDLHSELNLSSLELGDSALYFCASSSDSGTTDTQYFGPGTRLTVL.

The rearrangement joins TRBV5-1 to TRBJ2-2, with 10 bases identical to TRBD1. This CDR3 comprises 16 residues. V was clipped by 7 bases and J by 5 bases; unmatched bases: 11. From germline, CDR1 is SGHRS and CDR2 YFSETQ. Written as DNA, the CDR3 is TGCGCCAGCCAACTCACCCCGGGACAGGGGACCGGGGAGCTGTTTTTT. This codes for CASQLTPGQGTGELFF. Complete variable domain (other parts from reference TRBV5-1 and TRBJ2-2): KAGVTQTPRYLIKTRGQQVTLSCSPISGHRSVSWYQQTPGQGLQFLFEYFSETQRNKGNFPGRFSGRQFSNSRSEMNVSTLELGDSALYLCASQLTPGQGTGELFFGEGSRLTVL.

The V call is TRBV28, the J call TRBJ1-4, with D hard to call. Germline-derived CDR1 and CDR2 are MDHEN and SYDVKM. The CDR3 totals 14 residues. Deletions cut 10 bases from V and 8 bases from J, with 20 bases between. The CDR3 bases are TGTGCCACCCTCTTGTCAGGCGTAGGAGAAAAACTGTTTTTT. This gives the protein CATLLSGVGEKLFF.

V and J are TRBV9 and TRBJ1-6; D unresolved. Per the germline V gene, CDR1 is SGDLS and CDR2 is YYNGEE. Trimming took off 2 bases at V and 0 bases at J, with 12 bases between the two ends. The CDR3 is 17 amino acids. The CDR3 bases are TGTGCCAGCAGCGTTGAGGCGCGGCGCTCCTATAATTCACCCCTCCACTTT. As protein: CASSVEARRSYNSPLHF.

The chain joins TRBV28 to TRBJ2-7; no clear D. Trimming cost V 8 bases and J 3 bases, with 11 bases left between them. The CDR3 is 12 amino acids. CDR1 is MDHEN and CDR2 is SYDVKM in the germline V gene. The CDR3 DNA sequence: TGTGCCAGCCTTGGGCCCTACTACGAGCAGTACTTC. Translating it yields CASLGPYYEQYF.

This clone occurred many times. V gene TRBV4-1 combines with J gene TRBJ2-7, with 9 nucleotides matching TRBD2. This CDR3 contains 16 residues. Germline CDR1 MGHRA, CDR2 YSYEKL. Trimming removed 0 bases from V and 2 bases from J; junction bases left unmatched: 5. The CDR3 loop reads CASSQEWTSVPYEQYF. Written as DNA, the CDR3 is TGCGCCAGCAGCCAAGAGTGGACTAGCGTTCCCTACGAGCAGTACTTC.

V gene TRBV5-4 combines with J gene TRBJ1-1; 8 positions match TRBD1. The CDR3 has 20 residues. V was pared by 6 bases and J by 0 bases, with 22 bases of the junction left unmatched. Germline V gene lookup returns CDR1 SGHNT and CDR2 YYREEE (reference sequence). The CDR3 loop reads CASTSIGTGHLRGVNTEAFF. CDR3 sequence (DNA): TGTGCCAGCACCTCGATAGGGACAGGTCATTTAAGGGGGGTGAACACTGAAGCTTTCTTT.

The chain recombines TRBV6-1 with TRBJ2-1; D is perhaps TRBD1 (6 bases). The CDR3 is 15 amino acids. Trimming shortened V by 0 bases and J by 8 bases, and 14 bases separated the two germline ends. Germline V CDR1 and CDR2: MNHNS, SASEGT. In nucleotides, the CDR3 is TGTGCCAGCAGTGAAGCGGGGCAGGGGATCGATGAGCAGTTCTTC. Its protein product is CASSEAGQGIDEQFF.

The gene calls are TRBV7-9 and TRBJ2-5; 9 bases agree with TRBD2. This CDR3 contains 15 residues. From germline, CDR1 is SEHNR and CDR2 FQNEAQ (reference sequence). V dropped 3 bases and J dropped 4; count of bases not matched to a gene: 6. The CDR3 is CASSFASGITETQYF. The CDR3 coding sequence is TGTGCCAGCAGCTTTGCTAGCGGGATCACAGAGACCCAGTACTTC.

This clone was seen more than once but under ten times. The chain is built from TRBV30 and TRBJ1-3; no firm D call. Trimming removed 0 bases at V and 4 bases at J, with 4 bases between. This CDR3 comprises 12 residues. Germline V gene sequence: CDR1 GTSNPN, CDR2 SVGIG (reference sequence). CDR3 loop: CAWSVSGNTIYF. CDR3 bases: TGTGCCTGGAGTGTGTCAGGAAACACCATATATTTT.

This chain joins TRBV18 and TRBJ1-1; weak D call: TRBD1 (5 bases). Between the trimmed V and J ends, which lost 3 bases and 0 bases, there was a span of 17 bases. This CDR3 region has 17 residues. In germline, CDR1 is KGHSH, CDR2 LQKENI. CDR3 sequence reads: CASSPVGGAKMNTEAFF. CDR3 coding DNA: TGTGCCAGCTCACCGGTCGGTGGGGCAAAAATGAACACTGAAGCTTTCTTT.

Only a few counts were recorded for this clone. DNA of the CDR3: TGTGCCAGCACCCTGAGGGCGGGAGGGATTCCCTACGAGCAGTACTTC. It encodes CASTLRAGGIPYEQYF. This chain links TRBV27 with TRBJ2-7; 9 nucleotides match TRBD2. Germline assignment: CDR1 MNHEY and CDR2 SMNVEV (reference sequence). The length of the CDR3 is 16 residues. The J segment lost 2 bases and the V segment lost 7 bases, leaving 12 bases of the junction unmatched.

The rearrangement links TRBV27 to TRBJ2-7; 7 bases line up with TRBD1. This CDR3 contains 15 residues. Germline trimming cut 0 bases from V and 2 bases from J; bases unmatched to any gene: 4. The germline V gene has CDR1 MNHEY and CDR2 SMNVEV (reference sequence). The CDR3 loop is CASSLSPGQPYEQYF. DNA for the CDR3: TGTGCCAGCAGTTTATCACCGGGACAGCCCTACGAGCAGTACTTC.

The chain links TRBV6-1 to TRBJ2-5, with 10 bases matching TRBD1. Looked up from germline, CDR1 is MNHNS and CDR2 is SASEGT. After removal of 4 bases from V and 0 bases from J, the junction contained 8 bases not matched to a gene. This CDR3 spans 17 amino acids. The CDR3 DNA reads TGTGCCAGCAGTGGACGATTGGGGACAGGGGACCAAGAGACCCAGTACTTC. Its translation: CASSGRLGTGDQETQYF.

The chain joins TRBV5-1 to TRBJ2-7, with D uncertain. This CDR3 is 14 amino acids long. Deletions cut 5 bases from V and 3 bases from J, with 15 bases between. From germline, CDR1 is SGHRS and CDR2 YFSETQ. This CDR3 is CASRSRMRDYEQYF. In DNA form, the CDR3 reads TGCGCCAGCAGATCCCGAATGCGAGACTACGAGCAGTACTTC.

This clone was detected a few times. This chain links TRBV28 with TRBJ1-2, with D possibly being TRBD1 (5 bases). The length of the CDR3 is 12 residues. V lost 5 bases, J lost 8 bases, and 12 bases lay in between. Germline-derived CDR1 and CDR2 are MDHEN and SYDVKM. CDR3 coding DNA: TGTGCCAGCAGTCCAGGGAGGTACGGCTACACCTTC. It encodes CASSPGRYGYTF.

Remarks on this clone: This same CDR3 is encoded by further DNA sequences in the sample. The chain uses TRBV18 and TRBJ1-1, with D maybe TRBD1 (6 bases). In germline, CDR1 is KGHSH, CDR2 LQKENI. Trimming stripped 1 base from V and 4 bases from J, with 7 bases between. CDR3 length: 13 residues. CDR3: CASSPLGGTEAFF. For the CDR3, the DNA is TGTGCCAGCTCACCACTAGGGGGCACTGAAGCTTTCTTT.

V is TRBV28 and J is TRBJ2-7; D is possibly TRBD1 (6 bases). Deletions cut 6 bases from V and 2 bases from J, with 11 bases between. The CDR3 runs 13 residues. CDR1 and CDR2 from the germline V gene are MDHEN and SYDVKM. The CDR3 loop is CASRTPGAYEQYF. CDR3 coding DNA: TGTGCCAGCAGGACCCCAGGGGCCTACGAGCAGTACTTC.